Following are 28 T cell receptor beta chains from one sample sequenced in a study of breast tumors, draining lymph nodes, adjacent tissues. TCRdb reprocessed the multiplex PCR reads with MiXCR, giving one entry per CDR3 protein. The table has tens of thousands of distinct CDR3 sequences, around 30% seen once. Breast cancer patients provided tissue from their axillary draining lymph nodes. The source material was axillary lymph node tissue. The source is a female donor with breast cancer. Some clones in this sample may be carry-over from other donors' samples.

This clonotype was picked up many times. This sequence joins TRBV5-1 and TRBJ1-2; TRBD1 might be the D (6 bases). The CDR3 runs 14 residues. Per germline, CDR1 SGHRS and CDR2 YFSETQ. V was trimmed by 2 bases and J by 6 bases, leaving 14 bases between them. DNA of the CDR3: TGCGCCAGCAGCTTCGCCTGGGGGCAGGATGGCTACACCTTC. Its protein is CASSFAWGQDGYTF.

On this clonotype itself: With a much larger clone just one base away, this may be a read error. The chain recombines TRBV6-1 with TRBJ2-7; TRBD2 agrees at 9 bases. The CDR3 runs 14 residues. J was trimmed by 5 bases and V by 3 bases; bases with no gene match: 5. Germline CDR1 MNHNS, CDR2 SASEGT. CDR3 nucleotides: TGTGCCAGCAGTGATGCGGGAGGGGGGGACGAGCAGTACTTC. It yields the protein CASSDAGGGDEQYF.

For this clonotype: A much larger clone differs from this one at a single base, so this may be a read error. The chain joins TRBV11-3 to TRBJ2-3; D is unclear. V was trimmed by 1 base and J by 8 bases, leaving 10 bases between them. The CDR3 sequence is 13 residues long. Germline V lookup: CDR1 SGHNT, CDR2 YENEEA. CDR3 loop: CASSLAGQATQYF. CDR3 coding DNA: TGTGCCAGCAGCTTAGCGGGCCAAGCTACGCAGTATTTT. The full variable domain, its missing parts supplied by reference TRBV11-3 and TRBJ2-3, is EAGVVQSPRYKIIEKKQPVAFWCNPISGHNTLYWYLQNLGQGPELLIRYENEEAVDDSQLPKDRFSAERLKGVDSTLKIQPAELGDSAVYLCASSLAGQATQYFGPGTRLTVL.

J is TRBJ1-6 and V is TRBV7-2; D perhaps matches TRBD1 (5 bases). In germline, CDR1 is SGHTA, CDR2 FQGNSA. Trimming took off 4 bases at V and 16 bases at J, with 23 bases between the two ends. The CDR3 is made up of 15 amino acids. This CDR3 reads CASSSPRAGFVLLHF. Here the CDR3 DNA reads TGTGCCAGCAGCTCTCCCAGGGCGGGGTTTGTTTTGCTCCACTTT.

J is TRBJ1-5 and V is TRBV20-1; D perhaps matches TRBD1 (5 bases). Germline assignment: CDR1 DFQATT and CDR2 SNEGSKA (reference sequence). This CDR3 contains 14 residues. With 6 bases removed from V and 3 bases from J, the gap between germline ends came to 15 bases. This chain's CDR3 is CSALPGRPNQPQHF. Here the CDR3 DNA reads TGCAGTGCCCTGCCGGGACGGCCCAATCAGCCCCAGCATTTT.

This clonotype was found a few times. At one end the junction does not follow the germline gene, possibly because of a read error. The V gene is TRBV19, the J gene TRBJ2-1, with 13 positions matching TRBD2. Germline loops: CDR1 LNHDA, CDR2 SQIVND (reference sequence). The CDR3 totals 17 residues. Here the CDR3 reads CASSMGGLAGRRNEQSF. CDR3 bases: TGTGCCAGTAGTATGGGGGGACTAGCGGGACGCCGGAATGAGCAGTCCTTC.

Many counts were recorded for this clonotype. This chain links TRBV7-3 with TRBJ2-7; TRBD2 agrees at 12 bases. V was clipped by 1 base and J by 2 bases; unmatched bases: 12. From germline, CDR1 is SGHTA and CDR2 FQGTGA. The CDR3 covers 19 residues. The CDR3 nucleotides are TGTGCCAGCAGCTTAATGGGGCCTACTAGCGGGAGGTACCCCTACGAGCAGTACTTC. Amino acids: CASSLMGPTSGRYPYEQYF.

This clonotype was counted between two and nine times. The chain has TRBV25-1 and TRBJ1-1; 7 positions agree with TRBD1. The CDR3 totals 14 residues. V shed 7 bases and J 3 bases; nucleotides not matched to a gene: 8. From germline, CDR1 is MGHDK and CDR2 SYGVNS. The CDR3 region is CASMEAGGDTEAFF. The CDR3 DNA follows: TGTGCCAGCATGGAGGCAGGGGGTGACACTGAAGCTTTCTTT.

In its sample, this clonotype was seen many times. The rearrangement uses TRBV6-6 and TRBJ2-7; 7 bases line up with TRBD2. V gave up 0 bases and J gave up 7 bases; unmatched junction bases: 15. The CDR3 contains 17 residues. CDR1 is MNHNY, CDR2 SVGAGI, per germline (reference sequence). DNA of the CDR3: TGTGCCAGCAGTTACTCTCCGGGCGGACTAGAGACAGCAGAGCAGTACTTC. Residues: CASSYSPGGLETAEQYF.

There are many counts of this clonotype. The chain uses TRBV19 and TRBJ1-2; TRBD1 is a possible D gene (6 bases). V lost 4 bases and J lost 8, with 23 bases in between. Germline V lookup: CDR1 LNHDA, CDR2 SQIVND (reference sequence). This CDR3 has 16 residues. Here the CDR3 DNA reads TGTGCCAGTAGTACTTCCCGAGGCGGGGGCCAAGGAGGCTACACCTTC. It translates to CASSTSRGGGQGGYTF.

A note on this clonotype: Since a much larger clone is just one base distant, this may be a read error. This chain joins TRBV28 and TRBJ2-1, with TRBD2 identical over 7 bases. Germline CDR1 and CDR2: MDHEN and SYDVKM. This CDR3 is built from 12 residues. The CDR3 region is CAIGLVGDEQLF. The CDR3 DNA sequence: TGTGCCATCGGACTAGTTGGGGATGAGCAGCTCTTC.

This clonotype was seen many times. The chain joins TRBV6-2 or TRBV6-3 to TRBJ2-1; TRBD2 is a possible D gene (5 bases). Germline V gene sequence: CDR1 MNHEY, CDR2 SVGEGT. V was cut by 8 bases and J by 7 bases, with 9 bases left in between. CDR3 length: 11 amino acids. The CDR3 nucleotides are TGTGCCAGCTTCAGAGGGAATGAGCAGTTCTTC. It translates to CASFRGNEQFF.

This clonotype turned up a few times. The rearrangement links TRBV28 to TRBJ2-5, with 11 bases matching TRBD2. CDR1 is MDHEN and CDR2 is SYDVKM in the germline V gene. This CDR3 is built from 16 residues. With 7 bases clipped from V and 4 bases from J, the junction kept 11 bases outside the gene matches. The CDR3 coding sequence is TGTGCCAGCAAGTCGCGACTAGCGGGAATAGGAGAGACCCAGTACTTC. The encoded protein is CASKSRLAGIGETQYF.

This clonotype has ten or more counts. The genes are TRBV6-5 and TRBJ2-2, with 13 bases identical to TRBD2. The CDR3 covers 17 residues. Trimming at V came to 8 bases and at J to 4 bases, leaving 10 bases not matched to a gene. CDR1 is MNHEY, CDR2 SVGAGI, per germline. The CDR3 loop reads CASARTSGSFGTGELFF. For the CDR3, the DNA is TGTGCCAGCGCTAGGACTAGCGGGAGTTTTGGCACCGGGGAGCTGTTTTTT.

In regard to this clonotype: The conserved phenylalanine or tryptophan normally closing the CDR3 is absent here, so this likely arose from a read error. This rearrangement joins TRBV20-1 to TRBJ2-5; possibly TRBD2 for D (6 bases). Germline V lookup: CDR1 DFQATT, CDR2 SNEGSKA (reference sequence). V was trimmed by 3 bases and J by 1 base, leaving 12 bases between them. CDR3 length: 14 residues. CDR3 residues: CSASTQGLQETQYL. DNA of the CDR3: TGCAGTGCTAGTACTCAGGGACTCCAAGAGACCCAGTACCTC.

The sample holds many counts of this clonotype. J is TRBJ2-7 and V is TRBV5-1, with a possible D match to TRBD2 (5 bases). The CDR3 extends over 14 amino acids. Deletions cut 1 base from V and 4 bases from J, with 12 bases between. Germline V gene sequence: CDR1 SGHRS, CDR2 YFSETQ. This CDR3 reads CASSLRAEGYEQYF. CDR3 in DNA: TGCGCCAGCAGCTTGAGAGCTGAGGGTTACGAGCAGTACTTC. The full variable domain, its missing parts supplied by reference TRBV5-1 and TRBJ2-7, is KAGVTQTPRYLIKTRGQQVTLSCSPISGHRSVSWYQQTPGQGLQFLFEYFSETQRNKGNFPGRFSGRQFSNSRSEMNVSTLELGDSALYLCASSLRAEGYEQYFGPGTRLTVT.

The chain joins TRBV6-9 to TRBJ2-7; either TRBD1 or TRBD2 may fit D (5 bases each). V was shortened by 8 bases and J by 5 bases, with 19 bases between the two germline ends. Per the germline V gene, CDR1 is MNHGY and CDR2 is SVAAGI. The CDR3 consists of 14 residues. The CDR3 region has the DNA TGTGCCAGCGGTCTACGGGGCCTTGAGCACGAGCAGTACTTC. Its translation is CASGLRGLEHEQYF.

In this sample, this clonotype turned up many times. The rearrangement joins TRBV4-3 to TRBJ2-3; the match to TRBD2 covers 12 bases. This CDR3 is 18 amino acids long. V was clipped by 0 bases and J by 3 bases; unmatched bases: 7. From germline, CDR1 is LGHNA and CDR2 YSLEER. CDR3 DNA: TGCGCCAGCAGCCAAGACAGACTAGCGGGAGACGCGACAGATACGCAGTATTTT. It yields the protein CASSQDRLAGDATDTQYF.

In this sample, this clonotype turned up many times. This chain joins TRBV4-1 and TRBJ2-3, with TRBD2 as a possible D gene (6 bases). The CDR3 is 15 residues long. Trimming shortened V by 2 bases and J by 2 bases, and 11 bases separated the two germline ends. Germline assignment: CDR1 MGHRA and CDR2 YSYEKL. Here the CDR3 reads CASSQRGTYTDTQYF. CDR3 sequence (DNA): TGCGCCAGCAGCCAACGCGGGACTTACACAGATACGCAGTATTTT.

This clonotype was found many times. The gene calls are TRBV6-1 and TRBJ1-6; tentative D call: TRBD1 (5 bases). The CDR3 length is 14 residues. V shed 3 bases and J shed 12 bases, with 15 bases lying between them. Germline V lookup: CDR1 MNHNS, CDR2 SASEGT. DNA for the CDR3: TGTGCCAGCAGTGACCCGGGACCCCGGGAACCCCTCCACTTT. Amino acids: CASSDPGPREPLHF.

This clonotype was observed at least ten times. The rearrangement links TRBV11-3 to TRBJ2-1; 14 bases fit TRBD2. V shed 6 bases, J shed 5 bases, and the junction held 9 bases outside the gene matches. The CDR3 is 17 amino acids. The germline V gene encodes CDR1 SGHNT and CDR2 YENEEA. The CDR3 here is CASSSRGTSGGHNEQFF. The CDR3 DNA reads as TGTGCCAGCAGTTCTCGGGGGACTAGCGGGGGACACAATGAGCAGTTCTTC. The variable domain in full, with the rest retrieved from reference TRBV11-3 and TRBJ2-1, is EAGVVQSPRYKIIEKKQPVAFWCNPISGHNTLYWYLQNLGQGPELLIRYENEEAVDDSQLPKDRFSAERLKGVDSTLKIQPAELGDSAVYLCASSSRGTSGGHNEQFFGPGTRLTVL.

This clonotype was detected a few times. The chain has TRBV5-1 and TRBJ2-3; tentative D call: TRBD1 (6 bases). Trimming cost V 0 bases and J 8 bases, with 16 bases left between them. The CDR3 loop spans 15 amino acids. Germline V gene sequence: CDR1 SGHRS, CDR2 YFSETQ. CDR3 nucleotide sequence: TGCGCCAGCAGCTTGGGCAGGGGTCGAACCTCTACGCAGTATTTT. Translation gives CASSLGRGRTSTQYF.

This clonotype was detected ten times or more. The chain couples TRBV2 to TRBJ2-2; 10 bases agree with TRBD2. CDR1 and CDR2 (germline): SNHLY, FYNNEI. With 6 bases clipped from V and 8 bases from J, the junction kept 12 bases outside the gene matches. The CDR3 totals 16 residues. The DNA of the CDR3 is TGTGCCAGCAGGATAGCGGGAGGTTCCATCGGGGGGGAGCTGTTTTTT. Translation: CASRIAGGSIGGELFF.

The sample holds many counts of this clonotype. V usage is TRBV19 and J usage is TRBJ1-5; a possible D gene is TRBD1 (6 bases). Germline CDR1 reads LNHDA; CDR2 reads SQIVND (reference sequence). V lost 5 bases and J lost 7, with 15 bases in between. The CDR3 totals 14 residues. The CDR3 sequence is CASSSRQGFQPQHF. CDR3 sequence (DNA): TGTGCCAGTAGTTCCCGTCAGGGGTTCCAGCCCCAGCATTTT.

The chain uses TRBV5-1 and TRBJ2-7; D remains unclear. The CDR3 has 15 amino acids. Germline-derived CDR1 and CDR2 are SGHRS and YFSETQ. The ends were cut back, 4 bases at V and 2 bases at J, with 16 bases in the middle. This chain's CDR3 is CASSPAASSPYEQYF. The CDR3 DNA reads TGCGCCAGCAGCCCGGCAGCTTCAAGCCCCTACGAGCAGTACTTC.

This clonotype occurred many times. This chain's CDR3 is CSAEGDPTYEQYF. Here the CDR3 DNA reads TGCAGTGCTGAAGGGGACCCGACCTACGAGCAGTACTTC. The chain recombines TRBV20-1 with TRBJ2-7; D is tentatively TRBD1 or TRBD2 (5 bases each). The V end was cut by 5 bases, the J end by 2 bases, with 13 bases between. The CDR3 length is 13 residues. The germline V gene encodes CDR1 DFQATT and CDR2 SNEGSKA (reference sequence).

This clonotype was observed at least ten times. V gene TRBV5-1 combines with J gene TRBJ1-3; weak D call: TRBD1 (6 bases). CDR3 length: 14 amino acids. Trimming took off 3 bases at V and 2 bases at J, with 9 bases between the two ends. Germline V gene data show CDR1 as SGHRS and CDR2 as YFSETQ. CDR3 region: CASSSAGAGNTIYF. DNA for the CDR3: TGCGCCAGCAGCTCAGCAGGGGCTGGAAACACCATATATTTT.

There are many counts of this clonotype. The chain uses TRBV4-2 and TRBJ1-3; 7 bases map to TRBD1. This CDR3 is built from 17 residues. Looked up from germline, CDR1 is LGHNA and CDR2 is YNFKEQ. The ends lost 4 bases at V and 4 bases at J; junction bases unmatched: 13. The CDR3 DNA reads TGTGCCAGCAGCCCCAGGACAGGACCCCCTCTGGGAAACACCATATATTTT. Encoded protein: CASSPRTGPPLGNTIYF.